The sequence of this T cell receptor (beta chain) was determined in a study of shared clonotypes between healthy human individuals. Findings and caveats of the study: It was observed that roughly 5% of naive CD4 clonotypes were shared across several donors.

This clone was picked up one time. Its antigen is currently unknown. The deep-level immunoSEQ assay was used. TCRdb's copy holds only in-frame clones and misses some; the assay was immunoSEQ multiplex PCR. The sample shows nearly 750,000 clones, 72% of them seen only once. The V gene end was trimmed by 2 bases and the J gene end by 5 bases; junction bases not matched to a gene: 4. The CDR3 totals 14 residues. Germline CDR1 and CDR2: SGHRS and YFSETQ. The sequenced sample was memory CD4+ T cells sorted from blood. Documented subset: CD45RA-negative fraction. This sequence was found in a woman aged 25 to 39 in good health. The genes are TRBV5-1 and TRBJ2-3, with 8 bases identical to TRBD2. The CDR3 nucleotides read TGCGCCAGCAGCTTTCATAGCGGGGTAGATACGCAGTATTTT. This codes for CASSFHSGVDTQYF.